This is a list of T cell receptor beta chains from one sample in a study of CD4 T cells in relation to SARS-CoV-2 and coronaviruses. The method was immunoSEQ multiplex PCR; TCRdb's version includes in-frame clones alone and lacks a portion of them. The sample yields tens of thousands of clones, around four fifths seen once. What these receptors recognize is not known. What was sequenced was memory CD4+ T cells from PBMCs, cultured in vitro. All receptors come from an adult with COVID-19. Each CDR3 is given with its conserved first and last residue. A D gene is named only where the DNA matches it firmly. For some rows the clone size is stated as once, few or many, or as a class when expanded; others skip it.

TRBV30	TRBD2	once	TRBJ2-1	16	CAWSVSGGRYYNEQFF	TGTGCCTGGAGTGTATCGGGGGGGCGCTACTACAATGAGCAGTTCTTC
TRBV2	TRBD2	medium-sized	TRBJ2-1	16	CASSELPGGSYNEQFF	TGTGCCAGCAGTGAACTTCCGGGGGGAAGCTACAATGAGCAGTTCTTC
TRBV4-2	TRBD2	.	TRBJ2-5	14	CASSEGLAQETQYF	TGTGCCAGCAGCGAAGGACTAGCCCAAGAGACCCAGTACTTC
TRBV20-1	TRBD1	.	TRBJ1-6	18	CSASRPGGGLPGGSPLHF	TGCAGTGCTAGTCGGCCAGGGGGCGGCTTACCGGGCGGGTCACCCCTCCACTTT
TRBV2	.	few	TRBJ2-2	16	CATQRGREGNTGELFF	TGTGCCACCCAACGCGGTCGAGAGGGGAACACCGGGGAGCTGTTTTTT
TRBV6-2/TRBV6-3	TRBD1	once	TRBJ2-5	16	CASSPSIRQGQETQYF	TGTGCCAGCAGTCCCTCCATCCGACAGGGCCAAGAGACCCAGTACTTC
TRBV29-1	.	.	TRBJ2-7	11	CSVALSYEQYF	TGCAGCGTTGCACTATCCTACGAGCAGTACTTC
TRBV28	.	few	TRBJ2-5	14	CASSSHLTGETQYF	TGTGCCAGCAGCTCCCATCTCACCGGGGAGACCCAGTACTTC
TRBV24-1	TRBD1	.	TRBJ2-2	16	CATRATGTGVTGELFF	TGTGCCACCAGGGCTACCGGGACAGGGGTCACCGGGGAGCTGTTTTTT
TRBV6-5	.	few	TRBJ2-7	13	CASSQSEPYEQYF	TGTGCCAGCAGCCAAAGCGAGCCCTACGAGCAGTACTTC
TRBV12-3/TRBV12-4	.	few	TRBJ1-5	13	CASKGRANQPQHF	TGTGCCAGCAAGGGCAGGGCTAATCAGCCCCAGCATTTT
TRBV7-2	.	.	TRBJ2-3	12	CASSLILDTQYF	TGTGCCAGCAGCTTGATACTAGATACGCAGTATTTT
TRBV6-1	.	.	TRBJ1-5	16	CASSDDPYRINQPQHF	TGTGCCAGCAGTGACGATCCGTATCGGATCAATCAGCCCCAGCATTTT
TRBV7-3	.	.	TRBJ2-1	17	CASSLSRQRSSYNEQFF	TGTGCCAGCAGCTTAAGTAGACAGAGGAGCTCCTACAATGAGCAGTTCTTC
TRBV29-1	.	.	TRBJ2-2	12	CSVRGATGELFF	TGCAGCGTTCGGGGGGCCACCGGGGAGCTGTTTTTT
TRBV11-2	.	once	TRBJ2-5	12	CASSYEMGTQYF	TGTGCCAGCAGCTACGAGATGGGGACCCAGTACTTC
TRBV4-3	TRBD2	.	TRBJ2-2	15	CASSQEGLALGELFF	TGCGCCAGCAGCCAAGAGGGACTAGCTCTCGGGGAGCTGTTTTTT
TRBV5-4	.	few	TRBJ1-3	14	CASSSTGPGNTIYF	TGTGCCAGCAGCAGTACAGGGCCTGGAAACACCATATATTTT
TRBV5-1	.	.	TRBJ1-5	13	CASSLGPDQPQHF	TGCGCCAGCAGCTTGGGACCCGATCAGCCCCAGCATTTT
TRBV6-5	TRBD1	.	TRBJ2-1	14	CASTIGDRGDEQFF	TGTGCCAGCACCATAGGGGACAGGGGGGATGAGCAGTTCTTC
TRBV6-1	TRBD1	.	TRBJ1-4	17	CASSATTGGRTNEKLFF	TGTGCCAGCAGTGCAACAACAGGGGGCAGAACTAATGAAAAACTGTTTTTT
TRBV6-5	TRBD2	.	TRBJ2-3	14	CASSPRTSFGTQYF	TGTGCCAGCAGTCCCCGGACTAGTTTTGGTACGCAGTATTTT
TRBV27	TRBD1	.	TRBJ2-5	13	CASSSGQLETQYF	TGTGCCAGCAGTTCGGGACAGCTAGAGACCCAGTACTTC
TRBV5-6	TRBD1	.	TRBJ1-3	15	CASSLTGSSGNTIYF	TGTGCCAGCAGCCTGACAGGGAGCTCTGGAAACACCATATATTTT
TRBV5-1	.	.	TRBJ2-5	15	CASSLARQELETQYF	TGCGCCAGCAGCTTGGCCCGACAGGAACTTGAGACCCAGTACTTC
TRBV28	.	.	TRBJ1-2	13	CASSLADREGYTF	TGTGCCAGCAGTTTGGCTGACCGGGAAGGCTACACCTTC
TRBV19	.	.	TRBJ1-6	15	CASSPTSSYNSPLHF	TGTGCCAGTAGTCCGACGAGCTCCTATAATTCACCCCTCCACTTT
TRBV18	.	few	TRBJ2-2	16	CASSPGWRGKPGELFF	TGTGCCAGCTCACCCGGTTGGAGAGGGAAACCCGGGGAGCTGTTTTTT
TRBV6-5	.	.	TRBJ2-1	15	CASRNYPNMYNEQFF	TGTGCCAGCAGAAACTACCCGAACATGTACAATGAGCAGTTCTTC
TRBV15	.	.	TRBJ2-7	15	CATSRDTQPLYEQYF	TGTGCCACCAGCAGGGACACTCAGCCCCTCTACGAGCAGTACTTC
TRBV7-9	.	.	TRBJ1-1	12	CASSLMESVAFF	TGTGCCAGCAGCTTAATGGAGTCGGTAGCTTTCTTT
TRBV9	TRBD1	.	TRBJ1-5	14	CASSQGAYSETQHF	TGTGCCAGCAGCCAGGGGGCGTACTCCGAGACCCAGCATTTT
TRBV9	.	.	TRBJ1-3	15	CASSVTGSSGNTIYF	TGTGCCAGCAGCGTCACTGGGAGCTCTGGAAACACCATATATTTT
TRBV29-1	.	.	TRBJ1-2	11	CSVGGGEGYTF	TGCAGCGTTGGGGGGGGTGAGGGCTACACCTTC
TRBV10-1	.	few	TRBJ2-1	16	CASIYRIGPPDNEQFF	TGCGCCAGCATTTACAGAATAGGTCCCCCCGACAATGAGCAGTTCTTC
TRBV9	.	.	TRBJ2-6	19	CASSPSAAQSLAGANVLTF	TGTGCCAGCAGCCCCTCGGCTGCCCAATCTCTGGCCGGGGCCAACGTCCTGACTTTC
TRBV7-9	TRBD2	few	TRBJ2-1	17	CASSSTSGRVPYNEQFF	TGTGCCAGCAGCTCGACTAGCGGGAGGGTTCCCTACAATGAGCAGTTCTTC
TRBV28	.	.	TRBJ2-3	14	CASCLSHSTDTQYF	TGTGCCAGCTGCTTGTCGCATAGCACAGATACGCAGTATTTT
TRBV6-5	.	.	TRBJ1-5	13	CASLLTLQARQHF	TGTGCCAGCCTCCTGACGTTACAGGCGCGCCAGCATTTT
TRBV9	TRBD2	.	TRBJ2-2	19	CASSVVPWTSQANTGELFF	TGTGCCAGCAGCGTAGTTCCGTGGACTAGCCAAGCGAACACCGGGGAGCTGTTTTTT
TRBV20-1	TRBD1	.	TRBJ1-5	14	CSASRTGEGQPQHF	TGCAGTGCTAGTCGCACAGGGGAGGGTCAGCCCCAGCATTTT
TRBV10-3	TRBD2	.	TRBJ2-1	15	CAISVASSGDNEQFF	TGTGCCATCAGTGTAGCCTCTAGCGGGGACAATGAGCAGTTCTTC